This record concerns one TCR beta chain sequence. The TCRbeta library was prepared with unique molecular identifiers. TCRdb processed the PCR reads anew with MiXCR; each CDR3 protein has one entry. Of some 490,000 distinct CDR3 sequences detected, under 15% appear once; the ten largest clones hold about 5%. This record belongs to a study of T-cell reconstitution after alpha-beta-depleted transplantation in children. CDR3 length equals 16 residues. Germline CDR1 SGDLS, CDR2 YYNGEE. Unmatched junction bases numbered 12, after V lost 4 bases and J lost 7 bases. The receptor comes from a human donor who donated a stem cell graft to a child with combined immunodeficiency. This chain uses TRBV9 with TRBJ2-1; 9 nucleotides agree with TRBD2. Sequenced material: PBMCs from the stem cell graft donor, taken from the stem cell graft. CDR3: CASSPLGSGGKNEQFF. In nucleotides, the CDR3 is TGTGCCAGCAGCCCCCTGGGTAGCGGGGGAAAGAATGAGCAGTTCTTC.